This T cell receptor (beta chain) was recovered during a study of memory CD4+ T cells and cytomegalovirus serostatus. The wider study: Healthy Belgian adult donors included roughly ten CMV-positive and 24 CMV-negative people.

The sort gate was single viable CD3+CD4+CD8-CD45RO+ cells for memory CD4+ T cells. Some clones are missing from TCRdb's copy, which holds only in-frame ones; the method was immunoSEQ multiplex PCR. The sample lists tens of thousands of clones; over 70% were seen once. The CDR3 is made up of 15 amino acids. Per germline, CDR1 MDHEN and CDR2 SYDVKM. Trimming took off 3 bases at V and 0 bases at J, with 10 bases between the two ends. The TCR comes from an adult in good health and CMV-seronegative. The V gene is TRBV28, the J gene TRBJ2-3; tentatively, D is TRBD2 (6 bases). The sequenced material came from memory CD4+ T cells from blood. The CDR3 DNA reads TGTGCCAGCAGTTTTTTTAGCGGTAGCACAGATACGCAGTATTTT. This codes for CASSFFSGSTDTQYF.